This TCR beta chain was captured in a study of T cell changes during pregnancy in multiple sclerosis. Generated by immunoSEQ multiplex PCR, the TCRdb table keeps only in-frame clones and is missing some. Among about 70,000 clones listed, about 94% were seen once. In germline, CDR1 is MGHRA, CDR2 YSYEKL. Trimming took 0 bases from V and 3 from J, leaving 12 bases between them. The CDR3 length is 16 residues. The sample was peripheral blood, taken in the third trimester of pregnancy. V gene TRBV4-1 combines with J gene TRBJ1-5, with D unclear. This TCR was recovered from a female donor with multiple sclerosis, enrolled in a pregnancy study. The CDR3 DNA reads TGCGCCAGCAGCCAAGAAGCGACCCGGCTCAATCAGCCCCAGCATTTT. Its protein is CASSQEATRLNQPQHF.